The rows below give T cell receptor beta chains drawn from one sample of a study of yellow fever vaccine responses in identical twins. TCRdb used MiXCR to reprocess the RT-PCR reads, holding one entry per CDR3 protein. The table records about 19,000 distinct CDR3 sequences, roughly 78% of them present only once. The sample in question was T cells from blood (PBMCs), unsorted or a sorted subset (not recorded which), obtained before or after yellow fever vaccination (not recorded which). The origin of the receptors is a young woman who received the yellow fever vaccine. CDR3s include the opening cysteine and the closing phenylalanine or tryptophan. A D gene is named only where the DNA matches it firmly. Clone size appears in some rows only: once, few, many, or a class for an expanded clone.

v_call	clone_size	d_call	j_call	cdr3_aa	cdr3_nt
TRBV5-1	few	.	TRBJ1-1	CASSIGRFMNTEAFF	TGCGCCAGCAGCATCGGGCGCTTCATGAACACTGAAGCTTTCTTT
TRBV9	.	.	TRBJ2-1	CASSVEQTYNEQFF	TGTGCCAGCAGCGTAGAGCAAACATACAATGAGCAGTTCTTC
TRBV11-3	.	.	TRBJ1-5	CASSLELSNQPQHF	TGTGCCAGCAGCTTAGAGCTAAGCAATCAGCCCCAGCATTTT
TRBV20-1	.	.	TRBJ1-1	CSAKVESQGREF	TGCAGTGCTAAGGTCGAGTCACAGGGTCGGGAATTT
TRBV25-1	once	.	TRBJ1-1	CASSVKGGTEAFF	TGTGCCAGCAGTGTCAAGGGAGGCACTGAAGCTTTCTTT
TRBV19	.	.	TRBJ2-3	CASSIGISSTDTQYF	TGTGCCAGTAGTATTGGTATATCTAGCACAGATACGCAGTATTTT
TRBV12-3/TRBV12-4	.	TRBD1	TRBJ2-2	CASRGKGQGVYGELFF	TGTGCCAGCAGGGGCAAGGGACAGGGGGTTTACGGGGAGCTGTTTTTT
TRBV2	few	TRBD2	TRBJ2-5	CASSEGLAGMAETQYF	TGTGCCAGCAGTGAGGGACTAGCGGGAATGGCAGAGACCCAGTACTTC
TRBV11-1	.	.	TRBJ1-3	CASSFSGAENTIYF	TGTGCCAGCAGCTTTTCAGGGGCTGAAAACACCATATATTTT
TRBV29-1	.	.	TRBJ2-2	CSVAGLYTGELFF	TGCAGCGTTGCAGGGTTGTACACCGGGGAGCTGTTTTTT
TRBV20-1	.	TRBD2	TRBJ2-7	CSARGGRNEQYF	TGCAGTGCTAGGGGGGGGAGGAACGAGCAGTACTTC
TRBV11-3	few	.	TRBJ2-1	CASSLVSTNEQFF	TGTGCCAGCAGCTTAGTTAGCACTAATGAGCAGTTCTTC
TRBV18	.	.	TRBJ2-7	CASSPTLPPFYEQYF	TGTGCCAGCTCACCAACACTACCCCCCTTTTACGAGCAGTACTTC
TRBV6-1	.	.	TRBJ1-1	CASRIHLNTEAFF	TGTGCCAGCAGAATACATCTGAACACTGAAGCTTTCTTT
TRBV11-3	.	TRBD1	TRBJ2-7	CASSDLLDRDGEQYF	TGTGCCAGCAGCGACCTACTGGACAGGGATGGCGAGCAGTACTTC
TRBV12-3/TRBV12-4	.	.	TRBJ2-3	CASSFGIGDTQYF	TGTGCCAGCAGTTTTGGTATAGGAGATACGCAGTATTTT
TRBV11-1	.	TRBD2	TRBJ2-1	CASSLVSSGRHGNEQFF	TGTGCCAGCAGCTTAGTCTCTAGCGGAAGACATGGCAATGAGCAGTTCTTC
TRBV11-1	.	.	TRBJ1-4	CASSFLQTTNEKLFF	TGTGCCAGCAGCTTTTTACAGACAACTAATGAAAAACTGTTTTTT
TRBV11-3	.	TRBD2	TRBJ2-2	CASSLTSGGNTGELFF	TGTGCCAGCAGCTTGACTAGCGGGGGGAACACCGGGGAGCTGTTTTTT
TRBV7-6	.	.	TRBJ2-3	CASSLVAVGGTDTQYF	TGTGCCAGCAGCTTAGTGGCCGTAGGAGGCACAGATACGCAGTATTTT
TRBV12-3/TRBV12-4	few	.	TRBJ1-1	CASSLSGEAFF	TGTGCCAGCAGTTTATCAGGTGAAGCTTTCTTT
TRBV18	few	TRBD2	TRBJ2-1	CASSSSGRRYNEQFF	TGTGCCAGCTCCAGCAGCGGGAGGAGGTACAATGAGCAGTTCTTC
TRBV7-3	.	.	TRBJ2-3	CASSLTFNTDTQYF	TGTGCCAGCAGCTTAACATTTAACACAGATACGCAGTATTTT
TRBV29-1	.	.	TRBJ2-7	CSAQGSSYEQYF	TGCAGCGCCCAGGGGAGCTCCTACGAGCAGTACTTC
TRBV29-1	.	TRBD2	TRBJ2-1	CSDRTSGGYNEQFF	TGCAGCGATAGGACTAGCGGGGGTTACAATGAGCAGTTCTTC
TRBV4-1	.	TRBD1	TRBJ1-5	CASSQSPTGGTGQPQHF	TGCGCCAGCAGCCAATCTCCGACAGGGGGGACGGGTCAGCCCCAGCATTTT
TRBV29-1	.	.	TRBJ1-3	CSVMPTSSGNTIYF	TGCAGCGTGATGCCGACATCCTCTGGAAACACCATATATTTT
TRBV11-1	.	.	TRBJ2-1	CASSPENEQFF	TGTGCCAGCAGCCCAGAGAATGAGCAGTTCTTC
TRBV9	.	TRBD1	TRBJ2-3	CASSVEGQGEDTQYF	TGTGCCAGCAGCGTAGAGGGACAGGGGGAAGATACGCAGTATTTT
TRBV7-3	.	.	TRBJ2-6	CASSLNSGTGANVLTF	TGTGCCAGCAGCTTAAATTCAGGGACCGGGGCCAACGTCCTGACTTTC
TRBV6-1	few	.	TRBJ1-2	CASSPATSQGVYGYTF	TGTGCCAGCAGTCCGGCTACTAGCCAGGGAGTCTATGGCTACACCTTC
TRBV29-1	.	.	TRBJ2-3	CSGTGALQPDTQYF	TGCAGCGGGACTGGGGCCCTCCAACCGGATACGCAGTATTTT
TRBV12-3/TRBV12-4	.	.	TRBJ2-2	CASSLQDTGELFF	TGTGCCAGCAGTCTCCAGGATACCGGGGAGCTGTTTTTT
TRBV11-1	.	.	TRBJ1-2	CASSLDGAGSYGYTF	TGTGCCAGCAGCTTAGACGGAGCGGGGAGTTATGGCTACACCTTC
TRBV18	.	TRBD2	TRBJ2-1	CASSPPISGSSYNEQFF	TGTGCCAGCTCACCACCGATTAGCGGGAGCTCCTACAATGAGCAGTTCTTC
TRBV2	few	.	TRBJ2-7	CASSDVGTNTYEQYF	TGTGCCAGCAGTGACGTGGGGACAAATACCTACGAGCAGTACTTC
TRBV5-1	few	.	TRBJ2-1	CASSLSQETMREQFF	TGCGCCAGCAGCTTGTCTCAGGAGACGATGCGTGAGCAGTTCTTC
TRBV5-1	.	.	TRBJ2-1	CASSFSDSVGNEQFF	TGCGCCAGCAGCTTCTCTGATTCGGTGGGCAATGAGCAGTTCTTC
TRBV29-1	.	.	TRBJ2-1	CSAAMGYGYNEQFF	TGCAGCGCCGCCATGGGATACGGCTACAATGAGCAGTTCTTC
TRBV20-1	.	.	TRBJ1-2	CSATGYGYTF	TGCAGTGCCACCGGGTATGGCTACACCTTC
TRBV11-1	.	.	TRBJ1-5	CASSLAGVIHF	TGTGCCAGCAGCTTAGCAGGCGTGATACATTTT
TRBV20-1	.	.	TRBJ1-6	CSARKSSYNSPLHF	TGCAGTGCTAGGAAGAGCTCCTATAATTCACCCCTCCACTTT
TRBV25-1	once	TRBD1	TRBJ1-1	CASSRGQATNTEAFF	TGTGCCAGCAGTCGGGGACAGGCAACGAACACTGAAGCTTTCTTT
TRBV11-1	.	.	TRBJ2-2	CASSNQVIDFRRQTYTGELFF	TGTGCCAGCAGCAACCAGGTGATTGACTTCCGTAGGCAGACGTACACCGGGGAGCTGTTTTTT
TRBV11-3	few	.	TRBJ1-1	CASSYTEAFF	TGTGCCAGCAGCTACACTGAAGCTTTCTTT
TRBV19	once	.	TRBJ2-2	CASSIGGRALTGELFF	TGTGCCAGTAGTATAGGTGGCAGGGCCCTTACCGGGGAGCTGTTTTTT
TRBV12-3/TRBV12-4	.	.	TRBJ1-2	CASSLDQMALGYTF	TGTGCCAGCAGTTTGGACCAGATGGCACTTGGCTACACCTTC
TRBV5-1	few	.	TRBJ2-1	CASSFVDANEQFF	TGCGCCAGCAGCTTCGTAGACGCCAATGAGCAGTTCTTC